The next 2 T cell receptor beta chains were all read from a single sample in a study of blood T cells in healthy people across ages. Combining a sample-barcoded 5' primer with a J-beta primer mix, a second PCR ran for roughly 7 to 12 cycles. MiXCR, run by TCRdb on the 5' RACE reads, gives a single entry per CDR3 protein. The sample contains about 400,000 distinct CDR3 sequences, approximately 47% of which appear only once. The sequenced material came from blood. The receptor set was obtained from a man in his 60s in good health.

The chain joins TRBV10-3 to TRBJ2-7; TRBD1 aligns across 9 bases. Germline V lookup: CDR1 ENHRY, CDR2 SYGVKD. Germline trimming cut 7 bases from V and 2 bases from J; bases unmatched to any gene: 6. CDR3 length equals 14 residues. The CDR3 spells CAIKRTGDPYEQYF. The CDR3 bases are TGTGCCATCAAGAGGACAGGGGATCCCTACGAGCAGTACTTC.

The chain carries TRBV20-1 and TRBJ2-6; 7 bases agree with TRBD1. Unmatched junction bases numbered 11, after V lost 3 bases and J lost 0 bases. Germline CDR1 is DFQATT and CDR2 is SNEGSKA (reference sequence). The CDR3 spans 18 residues. CDR3 loop: CSARGQGELASGANVLTF. The CDR3 DNA sequence: TGCAGTGCTAGGGGGCAGGGGGAGTTAGCCTCTGGGGCCAACGTCCTGACTTTC.